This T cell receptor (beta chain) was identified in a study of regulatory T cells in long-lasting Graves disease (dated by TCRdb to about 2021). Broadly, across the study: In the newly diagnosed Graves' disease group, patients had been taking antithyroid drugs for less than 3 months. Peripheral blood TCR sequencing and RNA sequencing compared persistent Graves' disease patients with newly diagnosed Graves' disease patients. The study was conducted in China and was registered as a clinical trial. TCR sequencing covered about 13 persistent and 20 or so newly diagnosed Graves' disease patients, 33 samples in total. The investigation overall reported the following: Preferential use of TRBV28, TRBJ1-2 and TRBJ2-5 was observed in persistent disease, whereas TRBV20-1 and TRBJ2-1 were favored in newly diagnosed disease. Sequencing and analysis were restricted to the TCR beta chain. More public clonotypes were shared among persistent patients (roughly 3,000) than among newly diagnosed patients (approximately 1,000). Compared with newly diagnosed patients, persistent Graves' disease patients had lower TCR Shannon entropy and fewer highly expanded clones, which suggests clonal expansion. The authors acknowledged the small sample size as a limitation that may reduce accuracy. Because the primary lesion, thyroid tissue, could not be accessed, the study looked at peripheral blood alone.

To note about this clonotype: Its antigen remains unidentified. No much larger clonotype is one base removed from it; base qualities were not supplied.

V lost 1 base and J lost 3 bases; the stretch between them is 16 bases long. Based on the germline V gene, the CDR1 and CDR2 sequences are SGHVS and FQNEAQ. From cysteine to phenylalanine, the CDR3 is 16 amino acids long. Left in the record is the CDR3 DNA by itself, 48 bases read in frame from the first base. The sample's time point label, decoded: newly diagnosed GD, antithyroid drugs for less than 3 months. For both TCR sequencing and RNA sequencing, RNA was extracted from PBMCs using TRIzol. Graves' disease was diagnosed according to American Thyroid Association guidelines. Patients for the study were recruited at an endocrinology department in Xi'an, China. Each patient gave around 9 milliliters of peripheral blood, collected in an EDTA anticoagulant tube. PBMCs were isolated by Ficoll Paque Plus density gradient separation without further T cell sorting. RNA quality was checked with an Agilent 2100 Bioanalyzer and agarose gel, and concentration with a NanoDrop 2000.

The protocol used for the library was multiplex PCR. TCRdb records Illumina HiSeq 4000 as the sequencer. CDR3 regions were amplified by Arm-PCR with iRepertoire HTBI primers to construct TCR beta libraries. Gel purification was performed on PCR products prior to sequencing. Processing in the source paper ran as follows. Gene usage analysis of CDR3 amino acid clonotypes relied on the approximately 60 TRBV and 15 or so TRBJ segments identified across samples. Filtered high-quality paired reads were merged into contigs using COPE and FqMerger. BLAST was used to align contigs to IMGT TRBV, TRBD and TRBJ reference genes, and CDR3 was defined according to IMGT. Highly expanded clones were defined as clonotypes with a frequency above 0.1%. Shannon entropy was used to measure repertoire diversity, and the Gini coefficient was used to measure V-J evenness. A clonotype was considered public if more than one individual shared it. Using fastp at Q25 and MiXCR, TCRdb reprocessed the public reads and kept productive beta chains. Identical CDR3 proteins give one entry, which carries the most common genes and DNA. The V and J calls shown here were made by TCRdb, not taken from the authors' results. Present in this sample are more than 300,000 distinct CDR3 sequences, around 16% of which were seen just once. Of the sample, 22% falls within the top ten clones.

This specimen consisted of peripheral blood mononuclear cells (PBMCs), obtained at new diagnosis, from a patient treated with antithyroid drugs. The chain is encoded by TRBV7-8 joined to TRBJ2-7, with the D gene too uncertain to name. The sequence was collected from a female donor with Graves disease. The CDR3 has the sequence CASSLVNIMADYEQYF. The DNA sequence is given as TGTGCCAGCAGCTTAGTCAATATAATGGCAGACTACGAGCAGTACTTC.